This T cell receptor beta chain was observed in a study of T cell repertoires in cytomegalovirus infection. In its sample, this clonotype was seen a few times. Its antigen is unidentified. From the reads, TCRdb called clonotypes with MiXCR, one entry per CDR3 protein. The data hold tens of thousands of distinct CDR3 sequences, with about 33% observed a single time. V shed 6 bases and J shed 1 base, with 16 bases lying between them. This CDR3 has 17 residues. Germline values: CDR1 MNHNY, CDR2 SVGAGI (reference sequence). Sequencing was done on a sample of PBMCs, sequenced either directly or after in vitro stimulation (not recorded which). The chain carries TRBV6-6 and TRBJ1-6; no clear D. This receptor was taken from a human donor in good health (CMV status not recorded). Some clones in this sample may be carry-over from other donors' samples. CDR3 bases: TGTGCCAGCAGACCTGACATTAGAAGGTCCTATAATTCACCCCTCCACTTT. Translating it yields CASRPDIRRSYNSPLHF.